Described below is a single T cell receptor beta chain sequence and its context. Antigen specificity is unknown. The junction shows a germline mismatch at one end, possibly a read error. The data stem from a study of cytomegalovirus exposure and HLA in healthy donors. Study summary: Among 150 million to 200 million T cells, an earlier analysis found around 100 million unique TCR beta sequences.

The germline CDR1 and CDR2 sequences are MNHEY and SVGAGI. The CDR3 runs to 12 residues. Study-level findings and limits: Certain sequence variants were highly shared and formed a cluster, and this cluster was likely a sequencing artifact.

The PCR made use of 60 Vbeta and 13 Jbeta primers. Clones were sequenced by immunoSEQ multiplex PCR, and TCRdb holds only the in-frame ones, with some missing. The profile shows 95,000 to 110,000 clones, roughly 85% of them singletons. The sample comprised PBMCs. The sequence was obtained from a man aged 55 to 70 in good health and CMV-seropositive. This chain connects TRBV6-5 to TRBJ1-2; 7 bases are a match to TRBD1. CDR3 bases: TGTGCCGGCAGGGGGGGTGGCTATGGCTACACCTTC. This translates into CAGRGGGYGYTF.